This TCR beta chain was identified during a study of early T cells in non-severe SARS-CoV-2 infection. This clonotype was counted ten times or more. Unique molecular identifiers were affixed to single, distinct cDNA molecules. TCRdb reprocessed the 5' RACE reads via MiXCR and lists one record per CDR3 protein. The table shows around 53,000 distinct CDR3 sequences, with around a tenth occurring only once. This CDR3 contains 15 residues. With V trimmed by 3 bases and J by 10 bases, 5 bases remained unmatched. The germline V gene encodes CDR1 SGHNT and CDR2 YENEEA. Sequenced input: whole blood. This chain links TRBV11-3 with TRBJ2-1, with TRBD2 matching 14 bases. This clonotype originated in an adult who was a healthcare worker with PCR-confirmed SARS-CoV-2 infection or an uninfected control (not recorded which). CDR3 region: CASSFGTSGSGEQFF. In DNA form, the CDR3 reads TGTGCCAGCAGCTTTGGGACTAGCGGGAGCGGAGAGCAGTTCTTC.